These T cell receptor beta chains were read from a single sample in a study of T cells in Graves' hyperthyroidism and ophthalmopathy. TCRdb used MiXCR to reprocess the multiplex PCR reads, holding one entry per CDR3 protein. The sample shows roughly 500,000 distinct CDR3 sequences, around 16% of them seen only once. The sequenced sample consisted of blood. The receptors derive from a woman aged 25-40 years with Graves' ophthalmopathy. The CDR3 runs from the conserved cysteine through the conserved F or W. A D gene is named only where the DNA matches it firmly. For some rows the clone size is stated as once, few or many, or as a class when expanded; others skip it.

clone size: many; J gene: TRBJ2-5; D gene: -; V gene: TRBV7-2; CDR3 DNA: TGTGCCAGCAGCTTAGACCGACTGTACCAAGAGACCCAGTACTTC; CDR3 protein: CASSLDRLYQETQYF
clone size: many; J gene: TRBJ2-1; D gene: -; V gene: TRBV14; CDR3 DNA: TGTGCCAGCAGCCAAGATTGGTTTCAGGGTTCCTACAATGAGCAGTTCTTC; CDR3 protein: CASSQDWFQGSYNEQFF
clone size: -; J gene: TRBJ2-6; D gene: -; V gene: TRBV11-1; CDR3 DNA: TGTGCCAGCAGCTTTGGCCTTTCTGGGGCCAACGTCCTGACTTTC; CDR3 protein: CASSFGLSGANVLTF
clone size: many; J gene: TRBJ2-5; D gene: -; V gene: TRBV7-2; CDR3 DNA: TGTGCCAGCAGCTTAGAAGTTCTCGATCGGGAGACCCAGTACTTC; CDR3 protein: CASSLEVLDRETQYF
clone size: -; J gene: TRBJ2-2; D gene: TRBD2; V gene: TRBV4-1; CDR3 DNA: TGCGCCAGCAGCCAAGTAACTAGCGGGAGCCCGTCCGGGGAGCTGTTTTTT; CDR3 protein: CASSQVTSGSPSGELFF
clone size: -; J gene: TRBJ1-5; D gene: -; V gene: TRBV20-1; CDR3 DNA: TGCAGTGCTAGAGGGCAGAAAGATCAGCCCCAGCATTTT; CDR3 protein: CSARGQKDQPQHF
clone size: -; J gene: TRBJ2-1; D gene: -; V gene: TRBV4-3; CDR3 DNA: TGCGCCAGCAGCCACGAGGGTAACAATGAGCAGTTCTTC; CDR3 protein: CASSHEGNNEQFF
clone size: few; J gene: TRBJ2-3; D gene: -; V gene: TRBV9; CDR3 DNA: TGTGCCAGCAGCGTACTCACCTCCTCGGGCACAGATACGCAGTATTTT; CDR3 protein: CASSVLTSSGTDTQYF
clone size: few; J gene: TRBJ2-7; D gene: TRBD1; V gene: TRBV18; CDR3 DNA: TGTGCCAGCTCACCTAGTTCCGGGACAGGGAGCTCCTACGAGCAGTACTTC; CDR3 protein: CASSPSSGTGSSYEQYF
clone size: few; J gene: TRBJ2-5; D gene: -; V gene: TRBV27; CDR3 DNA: TGTGCCAGCAGATTAGACCAAACGAGGGAGACCCAGTACTTC; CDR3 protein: CASRLDQTRETQYF
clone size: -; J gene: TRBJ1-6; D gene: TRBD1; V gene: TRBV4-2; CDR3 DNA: TGTGCCAGCAGCCAAAGGCTAAGGGACAGCCAAAATTCACCCCTCCACTTT; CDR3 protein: CASSQRLRDSQNSPLHF
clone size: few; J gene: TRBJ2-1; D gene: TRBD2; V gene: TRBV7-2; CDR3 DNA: TGTGCCAGCAGCTCAACTAGCGGACCAAACAATGAGCAGTTCTTC; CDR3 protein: CASSSTSGPNNEQFF
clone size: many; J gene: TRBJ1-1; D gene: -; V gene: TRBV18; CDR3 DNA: TGTGCCAGCTCCGAGAGGGACACTGAAGCTTTCTTT; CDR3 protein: CASSERDTEAFF
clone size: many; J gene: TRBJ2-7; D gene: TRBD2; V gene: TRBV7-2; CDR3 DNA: TGTGCCAGCAGCCGGGGAGGAGGCGCGGGAGACCTATACGAGCAGTACTTC; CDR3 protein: CASSRGGGAGDLYEQYF
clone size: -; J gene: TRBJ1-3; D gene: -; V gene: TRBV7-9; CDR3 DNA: TGTGCCAGCAGCTTATCATCAGGGGTCTCTGGAAACACCATATATTTT; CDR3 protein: CASSLSSGVSGNTIYF
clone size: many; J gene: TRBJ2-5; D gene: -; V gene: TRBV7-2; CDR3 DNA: TGTGCCAGCAGCGCGCTGAAAAGAGGGTCCCAGTACTTC; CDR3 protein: CASSALKRGSQYF
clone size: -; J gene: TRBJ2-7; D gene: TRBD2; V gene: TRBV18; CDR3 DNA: TGTGCCAGCTCCCTAACCGGTAGCGGGGCCTACGAGCAGTACTTC; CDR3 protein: CASSLTGSGAYEQYF
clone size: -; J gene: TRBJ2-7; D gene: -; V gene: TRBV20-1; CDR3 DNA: TGCAGTGCTAGCCGGTCAGGAGGCTCCTACGAGCAGTACTTC; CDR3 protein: CSASRSGGSYEQYF
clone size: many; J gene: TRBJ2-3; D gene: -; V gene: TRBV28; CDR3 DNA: TGTGCCAGCAGTACCCCAGCCATCGGGCGGAGCACAGATACGCAGTATTTT; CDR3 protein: CASSTPAIGRSTDTQYF
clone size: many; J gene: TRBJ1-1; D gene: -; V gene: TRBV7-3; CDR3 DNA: TGTGCCAGCAGCCTATCCGGGGGAATGGCTGAAGCTTTCTTT; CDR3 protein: CASSLSGGMAEAFF
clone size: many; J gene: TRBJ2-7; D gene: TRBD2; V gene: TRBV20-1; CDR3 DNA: TGCAGTGCTACCGGGACTAGCCTTGACGAGCAGTACTTC; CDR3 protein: CSATGTSLDEQYF
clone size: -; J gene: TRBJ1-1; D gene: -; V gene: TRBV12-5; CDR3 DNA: TGTGCTAGTGCCCCGGCCGTGGGCACTGAAGCTTTCTTT; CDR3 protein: CASAPAVGTEAFF
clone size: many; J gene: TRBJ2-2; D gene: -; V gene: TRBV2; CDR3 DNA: TGTGCCAGCGCAGGCACCGGGGAGCTGTTTTTT; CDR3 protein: CASAGTGELFF
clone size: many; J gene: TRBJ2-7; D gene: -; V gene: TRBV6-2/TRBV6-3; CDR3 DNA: TGTGCCAGCAGTTACCCCCCCTACGAGCAGTACTTC; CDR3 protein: CASSYPPYEQYF
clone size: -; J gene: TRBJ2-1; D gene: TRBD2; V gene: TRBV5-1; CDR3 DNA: TGCGCCAGCAGCTTACTAGCGGGAGCATTTGACAATGAGCAGTTCTTC; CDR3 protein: CASSLLAGAFDNEQFF
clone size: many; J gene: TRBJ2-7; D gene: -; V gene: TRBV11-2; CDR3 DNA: TGTGCCAGCAGAAAACCGGGCGGGCATCCCTCCTACGAGCAGTACTTC; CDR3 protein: CASRKPGGHPSYEQYF
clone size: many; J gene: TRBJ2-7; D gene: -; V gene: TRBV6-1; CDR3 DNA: TGTGCCAGCAGCCTCGTAGGACCGGCCTACGAGCAGTACTTC; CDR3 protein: CASSLVGPAYEQYF
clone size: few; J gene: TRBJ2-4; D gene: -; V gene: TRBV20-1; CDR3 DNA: TGCAGTGCTAGTGCCCCCGTATTCATAGCCAAAAACATTCAGTGCTTC; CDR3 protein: CSASAPVFIAKNIQCF
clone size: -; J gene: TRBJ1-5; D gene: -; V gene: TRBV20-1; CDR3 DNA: TGCAGTGCTAGAGACGGAGGGAGGCGGCCCCAGCATTTT; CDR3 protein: CSARDGGRRPQHF
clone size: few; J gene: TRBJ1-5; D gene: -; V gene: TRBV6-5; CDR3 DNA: TGTGCCAGCAGTTACGGTGGGACAAACAATCAGCCCCAGCATTTT; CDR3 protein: CASSYGGTNNQPQHF
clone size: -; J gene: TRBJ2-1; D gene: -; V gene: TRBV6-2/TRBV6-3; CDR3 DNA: TGTGCCAGCAGTCATTTACCCTACAATGAGCAGTTCTTC; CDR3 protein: CASSHLPYNEQFF
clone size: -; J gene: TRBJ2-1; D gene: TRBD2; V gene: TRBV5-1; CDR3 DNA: TGCGCCAGCCGCCTAGCGGGAGAGTACAATGAGCAGTTCTTC; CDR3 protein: CASRLAGEYNEQFF
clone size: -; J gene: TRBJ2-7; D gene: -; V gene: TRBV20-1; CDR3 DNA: TGCAGTGCTACCGGGATGGGGTACGAGCAGTACTTC; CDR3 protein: CSATGMGYEQYF
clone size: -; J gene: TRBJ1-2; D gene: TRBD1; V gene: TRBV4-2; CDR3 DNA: TGTGCCAGCAGCCCACAGGGGGCGCAAGGCTATGGCTACACCTTC; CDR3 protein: CASSPQGAQGYGYTF
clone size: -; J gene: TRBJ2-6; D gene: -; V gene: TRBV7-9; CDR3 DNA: TGTGCCAGCAGTCATCACCGGGACAAGTCAACTGGGGCCAACGTCCTGACTTTC; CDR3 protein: CASSHHRDKSTGANVLTF
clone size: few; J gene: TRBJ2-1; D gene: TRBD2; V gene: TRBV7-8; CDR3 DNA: TGTGCCAGCAGCTTAGTGGCTAGCGGGAGCCATGAGCAGTTCTTC; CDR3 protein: CASSLVASGSHEQFF
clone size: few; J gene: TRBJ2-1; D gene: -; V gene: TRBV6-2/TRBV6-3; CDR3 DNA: TGTGCCAGCAGATTCTGGACAGAGAATAGTGAGCAGTTCTTC; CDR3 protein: CASRFWTENSEQFF
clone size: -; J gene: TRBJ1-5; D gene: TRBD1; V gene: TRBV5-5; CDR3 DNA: TGTGCCAGCAGCGCCGTGACAGGGACGGATAGCAATCAGCCCCAGCATTTT; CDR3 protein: CASSAVTGTDSNQPQHF
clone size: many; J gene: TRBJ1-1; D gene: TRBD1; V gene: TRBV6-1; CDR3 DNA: TGTGCCAGCAGTGAATGGACAGGGGCCACTGAAGCTTTCTTT; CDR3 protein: CASSEWTGATEAFF
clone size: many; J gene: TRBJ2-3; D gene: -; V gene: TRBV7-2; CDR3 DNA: TGTGCCAGCAGAAACAGAGCTAGCACAGATACGCAGTATTTT; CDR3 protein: CASRNRASTDTQYF
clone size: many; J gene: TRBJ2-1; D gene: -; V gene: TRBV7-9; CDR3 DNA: TGTGCCAGCAGCTTATCTGTGGATGAGCAGTTCTTC; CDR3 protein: CASSLSVDEQFF
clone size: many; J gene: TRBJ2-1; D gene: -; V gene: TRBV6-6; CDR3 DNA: TGTGCCAGCAGTTACTCGGGTTCAGGGGTCTATCTTGAGCAGTTCTTC; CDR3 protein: CASSYSGSGVYLEQFF
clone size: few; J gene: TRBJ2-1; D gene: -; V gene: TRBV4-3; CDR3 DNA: TGCGCCAGCAGCCAAGAAGAACTCTCCAATGAGCAGTTCTTC; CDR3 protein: CASSQEELSNEQFF
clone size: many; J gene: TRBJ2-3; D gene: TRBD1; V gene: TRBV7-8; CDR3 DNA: TGTGCCAGCAGCCCACAGGGGGCTGTCACAGATACGCAGTATTTT; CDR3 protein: CASSPQGAVTDTQYF
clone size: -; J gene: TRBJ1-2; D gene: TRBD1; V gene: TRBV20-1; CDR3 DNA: TGCAGTGCCATGGGACAGAGAATTGGCTACACCTTC; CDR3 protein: CSAMGQRIGYTF
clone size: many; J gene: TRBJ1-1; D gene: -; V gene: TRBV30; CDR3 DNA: TGTGCCTGGAGTGTAGCCGGAGGGGGCACTGAAGCTTTCTTT; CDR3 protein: CAWSVAGGGTEAFF
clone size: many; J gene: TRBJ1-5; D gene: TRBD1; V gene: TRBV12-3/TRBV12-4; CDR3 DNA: TGTGCCAGCAGTTACACAGGGGGCAATCAGCCCCAGCATTTT; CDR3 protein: CASSYTGGNQPQHF
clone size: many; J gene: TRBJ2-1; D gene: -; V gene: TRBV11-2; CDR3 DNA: TGTGCCAGCAGCCTTCACGGACTCTACAATGAGCAGTTCTTC; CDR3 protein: CASSLHGLYNEQFF
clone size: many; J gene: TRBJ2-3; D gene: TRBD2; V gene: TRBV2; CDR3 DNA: TGTGCCATCTTCGCCCTTAGCGGGAGCACAGATACGCAGTATTTT; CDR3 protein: CAIFALSGSTDTQYF